Below, 15 T cell receptor beta chains from the same sample are listed, as sequenced in a study of vaccination and CD4 T cells after COVID-19. The Oncomine TCR Beta short-read assay sequenced DNA from cultured CD4+ T cells. Via MiXCR, TCRdb re-called the PCR reads, giving one row per CDR3 protein. The sample has more than 7,000 distinct CDR3 sequences, roughly three fifths seen once; the top ten hold around 30%. As to treatment: 10-day PBMC culture with coronavirus spike peptide pools or control peptides (ViraFEST assay). These receptors' targets are unknown. Sequenced sample: CD4+ T cells from blood, cultured in vitro. These receptors all stem from a human donor who had recovered from COVID-19.

The chain uses TRBV6-1 and TRBJ2-1; weak D call: TRBD2 (6 bases). V was trimmed by 7 bases and J by 2 bases, leaving 12 bases between them. This CDR3 contains 14 residues. Germline-derived CDR1 and CDR2 are MNHNS and SASEGT. CDR3 loop: CASMAGSTYNEQFF. Written as DNA, the CDR3 is TGTGCCAGCATGGCGGGATCGACCTACAATGAGCAGTTCTTC.

The sample holds one count of this clonotype. The chain recombines TRBV6-1 with TRBJ2-3, with 8 bases aligning to TRBD1. The CDR3 covers 15 residues. Germline V lookup: CDR1 MNHNS, CDR2 SASEGT. Germline trimming cut 4 bases from V and 5 bases from J; bases unmatched to any gene: 8. The CDR3 DNA sequence: TGTGCCAGCAGTGTTACCAGGGGGCACGAAGATACGCAGTATTTT. It yields the protein CASSVTRGHEDTQYF.

The rearrangement links TRBV12-2 to TRBJ1-1; the table's D call of TRBD1 was not tested on the DNA. TRBV12-2 is termed a pseudogene. The CDR3 length is 15 residues. The CDR3 loop reads CASRLGGRSNTEAFF. DNA for the CDR3: TGTGCAAGTCGCTTAGGGGGACGGTCGAACACTGAAGCTTTCTTT.

The CDR3 is CASSFTGGTDTQYF. CDR3 DNA sequence: TGTGCCAGCAGCTTCACGGGAGGCACAGATACGCAGTATTTT. This chain joins TRBV7-2 and TRBJ2-3; D is perhaps TRBD2 (6 bases). The CDR3 is made up of 14 amino acids. The germline gives CDR1 SGHTA, CDR2 FQGNSA. The V end lost 3 bases, the J end lost 1 base, and 8 bases lay between the germline ends. The whole variable domain, remainder taken from reference TRBV7-2 and TRBJ2-3, is GAGVSQSPSNKVTEKGKDVELRCDPISGHTALYWYRQSLGQGLEFLIYFQGNSAPDKSGLPSDRFSAERTGGSVSTLTIQRTQQEDSAVYLCASSFTGGTDTQYFGPGTRLTVL.

V and J are TRBV20-1 and TRBJ2-1; D gene uncertain. Trimming removed 4 bases at V and 5 bases at J, with 3 bases between. CDR1 and CDR2 (germline): DFQATT, SNEGSKA (reference sequence). CDR3 length equals 10 residues. The DNA of the CDR3 is TGCAGTGCTATGGACAATGAGCAGTTCTTC. As protein: CSAMDNEQFF.

The chain carries TRBV27 and TRBJ1-6, with D unresolved. The ends were cut back, 2 bases at V and 1 base at J, with 6 bases in the middle. Germline lookup yields CDR1 MNHEY and CDR2 SMNVEV (reference sequence). The CDR3 consists of 15 residues. The CDR3 protein is CASSLTGSYNSPLHF. The DNA of the CDR3 is TGTGCCAGCAGTTTAACGGGTTCCTATAATTCACCCCTCCACTTT.

The chain is built from TRBV24-1 and TRBJ1-1, with no clear D. Germline values: CDR1 KGHDR, CDR2 SFDVKD. The CDR3 is 13 residues long. V lost 4 bases and J 0 bases, leaving 5 bases between the germline ends. The CDR3 coding sequence is TGTGCCACCAGTGACAGCCTGAACACTGAAGCTTTCTTT. Protein: CATSDSLNTEAFF.

This clonotype was counted a few times. The chain couples TRBV6-2 or TRBV6-3 to TRBJ2-3; TRBD2 agrees at 8 bases. CDR1 is MNHEY, CDR2 SVGEGT, per germline. Losses at the gene ends were 8 bases for V and 0 bases for J; bases not matched to a gene: 7. The length of the CDR3 is 15 residues. In DNA form, the CDR3 reads TGTGCCAGCCTTACTAGCGGCCCTAGCACAGATACGCAGTATTTT. It encodes CASLTSGPSTDTQYF.

V and J are TRBV7-2 and TRBJ1-2; TRBD1 agrees at 7 bases. The CDR3 covers 14 residues. V lost 5 bases and J lost 10; bases outside the gene matches: 13. Germline V gene sequence: CDR1 SGHTA, CDR2 FQGNSA. In nucleotides, the CDR3 is TGTGCCAGCAGCGGAAGCCGACAGGGAGCTTTCTACACCTTC. The encoded protein is CASSGSRQGAFYTF.

This clonotype was counted between two and nine times. This sequence joins TRBV28 and TRBJ1-5; the D gene is possibly TRBD1 (6 bases). The V gene's germline CDR1 is MDHEN and CDR2 SYDVKM. The CDR3 is made up of 17 amino acids. V lost 2 bases to trimming and J lost 7 bases, with 21 bases between them. The CDR3 is CASSLTWGGDNEQPQHF. CDR3 coding DNA: TGTGCCAGCAGTTTAACATGGGGAGGGGACAATGAACAGCCCCAGCATTTT.

The rearrangement links TRBV7-9 to TRBJ2-5; 13 bases map to TRBD2. Germline lookup yields CDR1 SEHNR and CDR2 FQNEAQ (reference sequence). V lost 6 bases to trimming and J lost 4 bases; unmatched junction nucleotides: 11. CDR3 size: 17 residues. The CDR3 loop reads CASSQTSGRGGRETQYF. In nucleotides, the CDR3 is TGTGCCAGCAGTCAAACTAGCGGGAGGGGAGGGAGAGAGACCCAGTACTTC.

Only a few counts were recorded for this clonotype. The chain carries TRBV20-1 and TRBJ2-3, with TRBD2 matching over 7 bases. Germline-derived CDR1 and CDR2 are DFQATT and SNEGSKA (reference sequence). The ends lost 5 bases at V and 1 base at J; junction bases unmatched: 6. The CDR3 loop spans 14 amino acids. CDR3 region: CSAFLAERTDTQYF. CDR3 bases: TGCAGTGCTTTTCTAGCGGAGCGCACAGATACGCAGTATTTT.

This sequence joins TRBV7-9 and TRBJ2-7; D gene ambiguous. Trimming shortened V by 1 base and J by 2 bases, and 9 bases separated the two germline ends. CDR1 and CDR2 (germline): SEHNR, FQNEAQ (reference sequence). This CDR3 is 14 amino acids long. As DNA, the CDR3 is TGTGCCAGCAGCTTAGACCCTGCGACCTACGAGCAGTACTTC. Translating it yields CASSLDPATYEQYF. The variable domain in full, with the rest retrieved from reference TRBV7-9 and TRBJ2-7, is DTGVSQNPRHKITKRGQNVTFRCDPISEHNRLYWYRQTLGQGPEFLTYFQNEAQLEKSRLLSDRFSAERPKGSFSTLEIQRTEQGDSAMYLCASSLDPATYEQYFGPGTRLTVT.

This clonotype was seen a single time. V usage is TRBV20-1 and J usage is TRBJ1-2; D is possibly TRBD1 (6 bases). Germline values: CDR1 DFQATT, CDR2 SNEGSKA (reference sequence). The ends were cut back, 5 bases at V and 6 bases at J, with 22 bases in the middle. The CDR3 length is 15 residues. For the CDR3, the DNA is TGCAGTGCTTTAGATAGAAGGGGGGCGAGGCATGGCTACACCTTC. This sequence encodes CSALDRRGARHGYTF.

This clonotype appeared a few times. The chain joins TRBV20-1 to TRBJ2-3, with D perhaps TRBD2 (6 bases). CDR3 size: 16 residues. CDR1 and CDR2 (germline): DFQATT, SNEGSKA (reference sequence). V lost 0 bases, J lost 2 bases, and 15 bases lay in between. CDR3 coding DNA: TGCAGTGCTAGAGAATTTAAGGCGGGGCTCACAGATACGCAGTATTTT. Translated: CSAREFKAGLTDTQYF.